A selection of T cell receptor beta chains follows, all from one sample in a study of cytomegalovirus exposure and HLA in healthy donors. This table comes from immunoSEQ multiplex PCR, and its TCRdb copy is limited to in-frame clones, with some not included. The sample shows roughly 180,000 clones, about 79% of them seen only once. Sequenced: PBMCs. These receptors originate from a man aged 18 to 30 in good health and CMV-seronegative. Each CDR3 is given without its conserved first and last residue. Each record gives: V gene, CDR3 protein.

TRBV6-1 | ASPPPDRLGNTIY
TRBV6-5 | ASSYSGGRAF
TRBV18 | ASSQTGTVSYEQY
TRBV6-6 | ASQNPTRFQH
TRBV5-4 | ASSLRAGAGDTQY
TRBV14 | ASSLWTPPPPEAF
TRBV2 | ASISQGHMRAF
TRBV13 | ASSARTSGLHTQY
TRBV27 | ASIPLRGMDSYNEQF
TRBV2 | ASSAGRSSPLH
TRBV20-1 | SARDQGWYT
TRBV6-1 | ASSSDRGNSPLH
TRBV30 | AASRDRGREQY
TRBV5-1 | ASSVERGQSYEQY
TRBV29-1 | SVTVLYEQY
TRBV6-5 | AGSYTGITYEQY
TRBV5-1 | ASSEGANTDTQY
TRBV29-1 | SVGGVRDPSPRYEQY
TRBV10-3 | AITDRYQETQY
TRBV7-7 | ASSSGGLASYNEQF
TRBV5-6 | ASSYTRLADYNEQF
TRBV18 | ASSPSGQTYGYT
TRBV7-8 | ASSPLPGQLTYEQY
TRBV14 | ASSPGTSLWETQY
TRBV2 | ASSGQGRTTYEQY